This is a list of T cell receptor beta chains from one sample in a study of Ad26.COV2.S vaccination and SARS-CoV-2 variants. Repertoires were generated with immunoSEQ multiplex PCR, while TCRdb's copy carries only in-frame clones and drops some. The sample contains 350,000 to 500,000 clones, around 90% of which appear only once. The sequenced sample was peripheral blood, obtained in a trial of Ad26.COV2.S vaccine versus placebo. Source of these receptors: a person between 18 and 60 years old who received the Ad26.COV2.S COVID-19 vaccine or a placebo. The CDR3 runs from the conserved cysteine through the conserved F or W. D genes are given only for firm matches. Only some rows state a clone size, as once, few, many or a class for expanded clones.

V	size	D	J	CDR3	DNA
TRBV6-1	once	NA	TRBJ2-7	CASSEAGRAPIEQYF	TGTGCCAGCAGTGAAGCCGGCCGAGCCCCTATCGAGCAGTACTTC
TRBV4-1	NA	NA	TRBJ2-3	CASSQETVTDTQYF	TGCGCCAGCAGCCAAGAGACCGTCACAGATACGCAGTATTTT
TRBV6-2/TRBV6-3	NA	NA	TRBJ2-7	CASSYGGAGEQYF	TGTGCCAGCAGTTACGGGGGAGCAGGCGAGCAGTACTTC
TRBV11-2	NA	NA	TRBJ1-5	CASSGGSADQPQHF	TGTGCCAGCAGCGGGGGGTCCGCGGATCAGCCCCAGCATTTT
TRBV5-1	once	NA	TRBJ2-7	CASSAGGGEQYF	TGCGCCAGCAGCGCGGGTGGGGGCGAGCAGTACTTC
TRBV19	once	NA	TRBJ2-1	CASSIVLPGEVGNEQFF	TGTGCCAGTAGTATCGTATTGCCCGGGGAGGTGGGGAATGAGCAGTTCTTC
TRBV5-5	NA	NA	TRBJ2-2	CASSLGGNTGELFF	TGTGCCAGCAGCTTGGGGGGAAACACCGGGGAGCTGTTTTTT
TRBV29-1	once	TRBD1	TRBJ2-7	CSVVTGEYEQYF	TGCAGCGTTGTAACAGGGGAGTACGAGCAGTACTTC
TRBV18	NA	NA	TRBJ2-3	CASTTPWGGSTDTQYF	TGTGCCAGCACGACCCCGTGGGGAGGCTCCACAGATACGCAGTATTTT
TRBV7-9	NA	TRBD1	TRBJ2-5	CASSVTGGLETQYF	TGTGCCAGCAGCGTGACAGGGGGCTTGGAGACCCAGTACTTC
TRBV15	few	TRBD1	TRBJ2-1	CATSGDRGNYNEQFF	TGTGCCACCAGCGGCGACAGGGGGAACTACAATGAGCAGTTCTTC
TRBV5-5	NA	TRBD1	TRBJ1-6	CASSVGQAYSPLHF	TGTGCCAGCAGCGTGGGACAGGCGTATTCACCCCTCCACTTT
TRBV7-2	NA	TRBD2	TRBJ2-5	CASSFPRAGGAGRQETQYF	TGTGCCAGCAGCTTCCCTCGGGCGGGAGGGGCTGGTCGGCAAGAGACCCAGTACTTC
TRBV5-8	NA	TRBD1	TRBJ2-1	CASGRDRAYNEQFF	TGTGCCAGCGGCCGGGACAGGGCCTACAATGAGCAGTTCTTC
TRBV27	NA	TRBD2	TRBJ2-4	CASSTRTSGLAKNIQYF	TGTGCCAGCAGCACCCGGACTAGCGGACTAGCCAAAAACATTCAGTACTTC
TRBV19	NA	TRBD1	TRBJ2-7	CASSKQGDYEQYF	TGTGCCAGTAGTAAACAGGGGGACTACGAGCAGTACTTC
TRBV6-2/TRBV6-3	NA	TRBD2	TRBJ2-7	CASSYSVQRGYEQYF	TGTGCCAGCAGTTACTCGGTGCAGCGGGGCTACGAGCAGTACTTC
TRBV28	NA	NA	TRBJ1-5	CASKGLLGNQPQHF	TGTGCCAGTAAGGGGCTCTTGGGCAATCAGCCCCAGCATTTT
TRBV5-1	NA	NA	TRBJ2-2	CASSRSQGGTGELFF	TGCGCCAGCAGCCGATCACAGGGAGGCACCGGGGAGCTGTTTTTT
TRBV18	NA	NA	TRBJ2-1	CASSVLGLTTTGSYNEQFF	TGTGCCAGCTCAGTGTTGGGGTTGACTACAACGGGCTCCTACAATGAGCAGTTCTTC
TRBV11-3	NA	TRBD1	TRBJ2-5	CASSTGQGGLEETQYF	TGTGCCAGCAGTACCGGACAGGGAGGCTTGGAAGAGACCCAGTACTTC
TRBV7-9	NA	NA	TRBJ2-1	CASSRSNEQFF	TGTGCCAGCAGCCGGTCCAATGAGCAGTTCTTC
TRBV5-1	once	TRBD1	TRBJ2-3	CASSAGQGGTDTQYF	TGCGCCAGCAGCGCCGGACAGGGGGGGACAGATACGCAGTATTTT
TRBV30	NA	NA	TRBJ1-5	CAWSGMPNQPQHF	TGTGCCTGGAGTGGCATGCCCAATCAGCCCCAGCATTTT
TRBV5-4	once	TRBD1	TRBJ2-6	CASSLPGTGDSGANVLTF	TGTGCCAGTTCCCTCCCCGGGACAGGAGATTCTGGGGCCAACGTCCTGACTTTC
TRBV6-2/TRBV6-3	NA	NA	TRBJ1-2	CASSDWDGFYGYTF	TGTGCCAGCAGTGATTGGGACGGCTTCTATGGCTACACCTTC
TRBV9	NA	TRBD1	TRBJ2-2	CASSVHRGSTGELFF	TGTGCCAGCAGCGTCCACAGGGGAAGCACCGGGGAGCTGTTTTTT
TRBV28	NA	NA	TRBJ1-6	CASSLPGTNSPLHF	TGTGCCAGCAGTTTACCAGGGACTAATTCACCCCTCCACTTT
TRBV27	NA	NA	TRBJ2-7	CASSLSGRSGYEQYF	TGTGCCAGCAGTTTATCTGGGCGCAGCGGGTACGAGCAGTACTTC